A selection of T cell receptor beta chains follows, all from one sample in a study of T cell repertoires in cytomegalovirus infection. One entry per CDR3 protein results from TCRdb running MiXCR on the reads. Among under 350,000 distinct CDR3 sequences listed, roughly a tenth were seen once. The sample taken for sequencing was PBMCs. All receptors come from a human donor in good health (CMV status not recorded). Some clones in this sample may be carry-over from other donors' samples. Each CDR3 is given with its conserved first and last residue. The D gene is left open where the match is weak. Expanded clones get a size class; other rows say once, few or many, or leave the size out.

J gene	clone size	V gene	D gene	CDR3 protein	CDR3 DNA
TRBJ1-1	few	TRBV5-4	TRBD1	CASSFGQGALNTEAFF	TGTGCCAGCAGTTTCGGACAGGGGGCCTTGAACACTGAAGCTTTCTTT
TRBJ2-5	many	TRBV7-9	-	CASSLGRIQETQYF	TGTGCCAGCAGCTTAGGGCGGATCCAAGAGACCCAGTACTTC
TRBJ1-2	-	TRBV6-5	-	CASSYQGPVYYGYTF	TGTGCCAGCAGTTATCAGGGACCCGTTTACTATGGCTACACCTTC
TRBJ2-3	many	TRBV7-2	-	CASGDTQYF	TGTGCCAGCGGAGATACGCAGTATTTT
TRBJ1-1	many	TRBV12-3/TRBV12-4	TRBD1	CASIKSGGTEAFF	TGTGCCAGCATAAAATCAGGGGGCACTGAAGCTTTCTTT
TRBJ1-5	-	TRBV29-1	-	CSVQGVNQPQHF	TGCAGCGTTCAGGGAGTCAATCAGCCCCAGCATTTT
TRBJ1-2	many	TRBV12-3/TRBV12-4	-	CASSLGPEYGYTF	TGTGCCAGCAGTTTAGGCCCCGAGTATGGCTACACCTTC
TRBJ2-3	-	TRBV28	-	CVAGIGADTQYF	TGTGTCGCAGGGATCGGGGCAGATACGCAGTATTTT
TRBJ2-3	many	TRBV20-1	-	CSALGGGVGPTDTQYF	TGCAGTGCCCTAGGGGGTGGTGTCGGGCCTACAGATACGCAGTATTTT
TRBJ2-2	few	TRBV29-1	-	CSVRTLPNTGELFF	TGCAGCGTCCGCACGTTACCGAACACCGGGGAGCTGTTTTTT
TRBJ1-1	many	TRBV5-1	-	CASTGDREQAFF	TGCGCCAGCACCGGAGACCGGGAACAAGCTTTCTTT
TRBJ2-3	many	TRBV19	-	CASSIADRRRADTQYF	TGTGCCAGTAGTATAGCCGACCGGCGGCGCGCAGATACGCAGTATTTT
TRBJ2-1	many	TRBV5-4	TRBD1	CASSLHEGAYEQFF	TGTGCCAGCAGCTTGCATGAGGGGGCCTATGAGCAGTTCTTC
TRBJ2-1	many	TRBV28	TRBD2	CASSYLPGVSGGGNEQFF	TGTGCCAGCAGTTATCTCCCCGGAGTTAGCGGGGGGGGCAATGAGCAGTTCTTC
TRBJ2-1	many	TRBV6-2/TRBV6-3	TRBD2	CASIPGTSGHNEQFF	TGTGCCAGCATTCCTGGGACTAGCGGACACAATGAGCAGTTCTTC
TRBJ2-6	-	TRBV29-1	-	CSVVRITSGANVLTF	TGCAGCGTTGTTCGGATTACCAGTGGGGCCAACGTCCTGACTTTC